Below are 9 T cell receptor beta chains sequenced from a single sample in a study of T cells in Graves' hyperthyroidism and ophthalmopathy. Amplification of TCR beta CDR3 regions used RNA as the template. RT-PCR in the first round (using the HTBI primer set) targeted the TCR CDR3. Using its own MiXCR run on the multiplex PCR reads, TCRdb lists one record per CDR3 protein. The table records fewer than 900,000 distinct CDR3 sequences, 15% to 20% of them present only once. The specimen sequenced was blood. The receptors derive from a woman in her fifties or sixties with Graves' hyperthyroidism that later progressed to Graves' ophthalmopathy.

This chain connects TRBV6-5 to TRBJ2-7; maybe TRBD2 (5 bases). CDR3 length equals 14 residues. Germline V lookup: CDR1 MNHEY, CDR2 SVGAGI. V gave up 0 bases and J gave up 3 bases, with 9 bases separating them. The CDR3 reads CASSYSGNHYEQYF. The CDR3 DNA reads TGTGCCAGCAGTTACTCCGGGAACCACTACGAGCAGTACTTC.

This clonotype appeared many times. The rearrangement joins TRBV6-1 to TRBJ1-2, with D possibly matching TRBD1 (6 bases). This CDR3 has 12 amino acids. The germline V and J ends were trimmed by 5 bases and 6 bases, with 10 bases remaining between them. Per germline, CDR1 MNHNS and CDR2 SASEGT. CDR3 protein: CASSRTGNGYTF. Written as DNA, the CDR3 is TGTGCCAGCAGTAGAACAGGGAATGGCTACACCTTC.

This clonotype has at least ten counts. CDR3 DNA: TGTGCCAGCAGCTTGGGACTAGCGGACAATGAGCAGTTCTTC. Encoded protein: CASSLGLADNEQFF. The V and J genes are TRBV11-2 and TRBJ2-1, with TRBD2 identical over 11 bases. CDR1 is SGHAT, CDR2 FQNNGV, per germline. V lost 3 bases to trimming and J lost 5 bases; unmatched junction nucleotides: 0. CDR3 size: 14 residues.

This clonotype was seen repeatedly, ten times or more. The V call is TRBV20-1, the J call TRBJ2-7, with 10 bases fitting TRBD2. Germline lookup yields CDR1 DFQATT and CDR2 SNEGSKA (reference sequence). The CDR3 extends over 14 amino acids. Germline trimming cut 4 bases from V and 0 bases from J; bases unmatched to any gene: 3. The CDR3 sequence is CSAISGGLSYEQYF. CDR3 DNA: TGCAGTGCTATTAGCGGGGGGCTCTCCTACGAGCAGTACTTC.

This clonotype was observed many times. V and J are TRBV20-1 and TRBJ2-5, with 7 bases aligning to TRBD1. Germline assignment: CDR1 DFQATT and CDR2 SNEGSKA (reference sequence). J was trimmed by 4 bases and V by 3 bases; bases with no gene match: 8. The CDR3 loop spans 14 amino acids. The CDR3 sequence: CSASDSTGRETQYF. Here the CDR3 DNA reads TGCAGTGCTAGTGATTCGACAGGGAGAGAGACCCAGTACTTC.

The chain has TRBV5-4 and TRBJ2-5, with D possibly being TRBD2 (6 bases). With 1 base removed from V and 0 bases from J, the gap between germline ends came to 10 bases. Germline V gene data show CDR1 as SGHNT and CDR2 as YYREEE (reference sequence). The CDR3 runs 15 residues. The CDR3 sequence is CASSLIADNQETQYF. CDR3 coding DNA: TGTGCCAGCAGCTTGATAGCGGACAACCAAGAGACCCAGTACTTC.

In this sample, this clonotype turned up many times. The chain joins TRBV7-6 to TRBJ2-3; 11 positions match TRBD2. The CDR3 covers 15 residues. J lost 4 bases, V lost 4 bases, and 4 bases had no gene match. Germline V gene data show CDR1 as SGHVS and CDR2 as FNYEAQ. CDR3 sequence reads: CASSSLLAGADTQYF. CDR3 in DNA: TGTGCCAGCAGCTCACTACTAGCGGGGGCAGATACGCAGTATTTT. The whole variable domain, remainder taken from reference TRBV7-6 and TRBJ2-3, is GAGVSQSPRYKVTKRGQDVALRCDPISGHVSLYWYRQALGQGPEFLTYFNYEAQQDKSGLPNDRFSAERPEGSISTLTIQRTEQRDSAMYRCASSSLLAGADTQYFGPGTRLTVL.

This clonotype was counted many times. V usage is TRBV30 and J usage is TRBJ1-1; no reliable D call. CDR1 and CDR2 from the germline V gene are GTSNPN and SVGIG (reference sequence). The CDR3 covers 14 residues. Trimming removed 0 bases from V and 0 bases from J, with 8 bases in between. The CDR3: CAWSVGIMNTEAFF. The CDR3 DNA is TGTGCCTGGAGTGTCGGAATCATGAACACTGAAGCTTTCTTT.

This clonotype turned up a few times. The chain joins TRBV12-3 or TRBV12-4 to TRBJ1-5; 9 nucleotides align to TRBD1. CDR3 length: 14 residues. V lost 7 bases to trimming and J lost 2 bases; unmatched junction nucleotides: 3. CDR3 DNA: TGTGCCAGCAAATGGACAGGGGGCAATCAGCCCCAGCATTTT. This encodes CASKWTGGNQPQHF.